This paragraph covers one T cell receptor (beta chain) sequence. Its antigen remains unidentified. This sample was taken from a study of vaccination effects on CD4 cells after COVID-19. Before sequencing, viral peptide pools were used by the ViraFEST assay to expand antigen-specific CD4+ T cells. Having been cultured for roughly 9 days, the cells underwent CD4+ T cell isolation. Each participant was given two doses of one vaccine (BNT162b2 or mRNA-1273). The table came from immunoSEQ multiplex PCR; TCRdb's copy has only in-frame clones and leaves some out. The data show some 61,000 clones, roughly three quarters seen once. Sample: CD4+ T cells from PBMCs cultured with HCoV-OC43 spike peptides, taken after COVID-19 vaccination. The subset is: HCoV-OC43 spike overlapping peptide pool stimulation. The TCR comes from a human donor who received a COVID-19 vaccine.

In DNA form, the CDR3 reads TGTGCCAGCAGTGAAGGGACTAGCGGTTACAATGAGCAGTTCTTC. Residues: CASSEGTSGYNEQFF. This chain connects TRBV6-1 to TRBJ2-1, with 10 positions matching TRBD2. This CDR3 has 15 residues. The J segment lost 4 bases and the V segment lost 1 base, leaving 1 base of the junction unmatched. CDR1 is MNHNS, CDR2 SASEGT, per germline.